What follows describes a single TCR beta chain. This CDR3 has 13 amino acids. Trimming took 0 bases from V and 6 from J, leaving 8 bases between them. Measured with immunoSEQ multiplex PCR; TCRdb has only the in-frame clones, and not every one. The sample contains around 310,000 clones, roughly 90% of which appear only once. The source of the sample is a study of blood T cell repertoires in COVID-19. Sequencing was performed on peripheral blood. The chain uses TRBV12-3 or TRBV12-4 and TRBJ1-2, with a weak D call TRBD1 (5 bases). The sequence derives from a woman between 50 and 59 years old with active or convalescent COVID-19. The CDR3 sequence is CASSLAGVHGYTF. CDR3 in DNA: TGTGCCAGCAGTTTAGCAGGGGTACATGGCTACACCTTC.